This is a list of T cell receptor beta chains from one sample in a study of T-cell memory formation after mild COVID-19. TCRdb redid the calling of the 5' RACE reads with MiXCR, one entry per CDR3 protein. The sample has 350,000 or so distinct CDR3 sequences, roughly 19% seen once; the top ten hold around 20%. The sample taken for sequencing was PBMCs or a T cell subset sorted from them (not recorded which). These receptors were obtained from a man between 18 and 29 years old who had mild COVID-19 (a few samples of this study predate the infection). Cell type and time point are not known. The conserved cysteine and the conserved F or W are not part of the CDR3 here.

j_call v_call cdr3_aa
TRBJ2-1 TRBV24-1 ATSDPTSGGANEQF
TRBJ2-5 TRBV20-1 SATGTGVKTQY
TRBJ2-7 TRBV11-2 ASRLNWEQY
TRBJ1-4 TRBV25-1 ASSESSYEKLF
TRBJ2-5 TRBV12-3/TRBV12-4 ASSSVEETQY
TRBJ2-7 TRBV29-1 SVEVRGQGSYEQY
TRBJ2-1 TRBV11-2 ASSLVGRANEQF
TRBJ2-1 TRBV29-1 SVEDRRKSYNEQF
TRBJ1-2 TRBV5-1 ASSFTEDYGYT
TRBJ1-2 TRBV5-4 ASSFRDRTNGYT
TRBJ2-2 TRBV4-2 ASSQEAANLLSGELF
TRBJ1-2 TRBV7-2 ASSIDQVAKGGYT
TRBJ2-7 TRBV7-6 ASSLVGTDDLRGQY
TRBJ2-2 TRBV3-1 ASSQDRLAWAGELF
TRBJ1-2 TRBV27 ASSSVDLLDYGYT
TRBJ1-2 TRBV12-3/TRBV12-4 ASSGGGNGYT
TRBJ2-3 TRBV27 ASGGGLADTQY
TRBJ2-5 TRBV29-1 SVGLGGRETQY
TRBJ1-2 TRBV12-3/TRBV12-4 ASGGVVDGYT
TRBJ2-3 TRBV15 ATSRVGPWTQADTQY
TRBJ1-3 TRBV18 ATGTAGNTIY
TRBJ1-6 TRBV4-1 ASSQVSGRVPNSPLH
TRBJ1-4 TRBV25-1 ASQKTGTNEKLF
TRBJ2-2 TRBV5-1 ASSLEPTTNTGELF
TRBJ2-5 TRBV2 ASRRGLAGGREETQY
TRBJ2-7 TRBV7-2 ASSLDGGDSYEQY
TRBJ2-3 TRBV19 ASTATASTDTQY
TRBJ2-7 TRBV4-2 ASSQGGGTGLTYEQY
TRBJ2-1 TRBV3-1 ASSTPRAYNEQF
TRBJ1-1 TRBV5-4 ASSLVSGNTEAF
TRBJ2-1 TRBV27 ASSLSRYNEQF
TRBJ2-1 TRBV6-4 ASRATSGGASEQF
TRBJ2-7 TRBV9 ASSVEALTYEQY
TRBJ2-2 TRBV15 ATSRDHGISPTGELF
TRBJ2-5 TRBV4-1 ASSPPGLEETQY
TRBJ1-5 TRBV5-1 ASSLLPGGNQPQH
TRBJ1-1 TRBV18 ASSPGHRMGAF
TRBJ1-5 TRBV7-2 ASSRQVKDGLNQPQH
TRBJ1-1 TRBV2 ASSDLVLNTEAF